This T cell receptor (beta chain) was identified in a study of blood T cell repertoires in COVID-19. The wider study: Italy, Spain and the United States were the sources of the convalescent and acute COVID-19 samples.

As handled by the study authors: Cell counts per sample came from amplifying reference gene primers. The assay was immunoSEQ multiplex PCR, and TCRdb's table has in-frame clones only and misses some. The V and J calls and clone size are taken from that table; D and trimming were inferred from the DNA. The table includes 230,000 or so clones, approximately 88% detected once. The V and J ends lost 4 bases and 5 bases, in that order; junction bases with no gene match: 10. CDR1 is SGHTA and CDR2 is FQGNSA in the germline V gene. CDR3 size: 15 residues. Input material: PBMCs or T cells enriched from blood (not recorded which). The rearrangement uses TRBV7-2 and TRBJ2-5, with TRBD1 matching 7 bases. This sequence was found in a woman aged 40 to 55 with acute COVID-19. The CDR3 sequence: CASSSTGDSSETQYF. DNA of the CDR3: TGTGCCAGCAGCTCGACCGGGGACAGCTCGGAGACCCAGTACTTC.